This T cell receptor beta chain originates from a study of T cell responses to AZD1222 COVID-19 vaccine. Study-wide points: A reported finding is that nearly half of spike-specific TCRs target unmutated variant regions. Spike-specific TCR breadth and depth rose after two AZD1222 doses. Females made up more of the donors, who were largely white British, and clonal diversity may have come out too low.

Some clones are missing from TCRdb's copy, which holds only in-frame ones; the method was immunoSEQ multiplex PCR. Of approximately 110,000 clones listed, roughly nine tenths are singletons. With respect to this clone: Its antigen remains unidentified.

Per the germline V gene, CDR1 is KGHSH and CDR2 is LQKENI. The CDR3 has 15 amino acids. V lost 3 bases and J lost 7; bases outside the gene matches: 11. The sample here was peripheral blood, taken 28 days after the second AZD1222 dose. The chain recombines TRBV18 with TRBJ2-5; 7 positions match TRBD1. This sequence was found in an adult who received the AZD1222 COVID-19 vaccine. DNA for the CDR3: TGTGCCAGCTCACCCGGGACAGTGAGGCCTGGGACCCAGTACTTC. It codes for CASSPGTVRPGTQYF. The whole variable domain, filled in from reference TRBV18 and TRBJ2-5, reads NAGVMQNPRHLVRRRGQEARLRCSPMKGHSHVYWYRQLPEEGLKFMVYLQKENIIDESGMPKERFSAEFPKEGPSILRIQQVVRGDSAAYFCASSPGTVRPGTQYFGPGTRLLVL.